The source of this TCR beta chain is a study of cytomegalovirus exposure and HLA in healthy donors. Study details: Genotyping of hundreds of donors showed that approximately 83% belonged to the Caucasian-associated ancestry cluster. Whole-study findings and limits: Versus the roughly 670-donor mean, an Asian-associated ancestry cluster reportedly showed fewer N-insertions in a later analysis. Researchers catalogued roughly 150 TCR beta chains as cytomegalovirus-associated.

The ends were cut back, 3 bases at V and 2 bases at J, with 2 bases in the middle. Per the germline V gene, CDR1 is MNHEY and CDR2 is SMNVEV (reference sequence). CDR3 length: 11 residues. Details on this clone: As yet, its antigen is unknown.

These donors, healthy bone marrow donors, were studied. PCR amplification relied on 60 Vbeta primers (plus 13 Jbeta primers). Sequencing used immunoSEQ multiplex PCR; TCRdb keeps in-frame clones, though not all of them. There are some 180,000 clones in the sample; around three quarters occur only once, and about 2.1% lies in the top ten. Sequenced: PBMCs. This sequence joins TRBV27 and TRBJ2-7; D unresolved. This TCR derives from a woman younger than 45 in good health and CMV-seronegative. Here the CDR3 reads CASSFAYEQYF. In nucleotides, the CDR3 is TGTGCCAGCAGTTTCGCCTACGAGCAGTACTTC.